The source of this T cell receptor beta chain is a study of T cell changes during pregnancy in multiple sclerosis. The V segment lost 6 bases and the J segment 7 bases; nucleotides outside the gene matches: 17. CDR1 and CDR2 from the germline V gene are MDHEN and SYDVKM. The CDR3 consists of 16 residues. TCRdb's copy holds only in-frame clones and misses some; the assay was immunoSEQ multiplex PCR. Of under 130,000 clones listed, about 90% are singletons. The chain employs TRBV28 and TRBJ1-2; TRBD1 matches at 7 bases. The sample consisted of peripheral blood, taken after pregnancy. This sequence originates from a female donor with multiple sclerosis, enrolled in a pregnancy study. The CDR3 DNA sequence: TGTGCCAGCAGGCTGGGACAGCCCTTCCCCGCTAGTGGCTACACCTTC. It encodes CASRLGQPFPASGYTF.